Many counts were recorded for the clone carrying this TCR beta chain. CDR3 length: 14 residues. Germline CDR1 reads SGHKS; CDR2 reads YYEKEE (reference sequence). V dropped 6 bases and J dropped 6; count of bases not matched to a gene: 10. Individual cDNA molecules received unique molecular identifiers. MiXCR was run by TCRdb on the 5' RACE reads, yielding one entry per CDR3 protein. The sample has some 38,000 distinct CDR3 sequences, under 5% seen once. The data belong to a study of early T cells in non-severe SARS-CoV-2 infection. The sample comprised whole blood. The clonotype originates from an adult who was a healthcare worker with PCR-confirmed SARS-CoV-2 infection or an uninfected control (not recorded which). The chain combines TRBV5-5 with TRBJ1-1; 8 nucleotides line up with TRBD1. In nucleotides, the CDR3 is TGTGCCAGCACCTTCGGGACAGGTCTCTCTGAAGCTTTCTTT. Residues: CASTFGTGLSEAFF.